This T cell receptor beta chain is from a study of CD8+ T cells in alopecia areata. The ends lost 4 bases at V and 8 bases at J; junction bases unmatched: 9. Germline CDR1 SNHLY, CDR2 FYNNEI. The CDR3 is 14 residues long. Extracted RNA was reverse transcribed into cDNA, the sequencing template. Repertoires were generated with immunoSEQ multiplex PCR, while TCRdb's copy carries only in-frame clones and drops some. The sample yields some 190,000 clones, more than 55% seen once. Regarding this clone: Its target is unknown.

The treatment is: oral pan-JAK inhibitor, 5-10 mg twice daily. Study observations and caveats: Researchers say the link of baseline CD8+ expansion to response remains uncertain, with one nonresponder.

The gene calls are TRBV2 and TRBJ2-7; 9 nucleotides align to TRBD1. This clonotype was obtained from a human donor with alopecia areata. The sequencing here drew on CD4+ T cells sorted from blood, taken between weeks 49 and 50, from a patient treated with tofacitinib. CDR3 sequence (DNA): TGTGCCAGCAGTGTCGCCCGGACAGGGGTTCAGCAGTACTTC. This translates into CASSVARTGVQQYF.